The 2 T cell receptor beta chains reported below all come from one sample, sequenced in a study of blood T cell repertoires in COVID-19. TCRdb's copy holds only in-frame clones and misses some; the assay was immunoSEQ multiplex PCR. Of about 23,000 clones listed, 70% to 90% are singletons. Material for sequencing was peripheral blood. Receptors originate from a woman older than 75 with acute or convalescent COVID-19.

V is TRBV14 and J is TRBJ2-7, with D possibly TRBD2 on 7 matching bases. CDR1 and CDR2 from the germline V gene are SGHDN and FVKESK. This CDR3 contains 14 residues. Trimming pared 5 bases from V and 2 bases from J, leaving 13 bases between. CDR3: CASSRGGLTYEQYF. For the CDR3, the DNA is TGTGCCAGCAGCAGGGGGGGCTTAACCTACGAGCAGTACTTC.

The chain has TRBV18 and TRBJ1-4; 8 bases agree with TRBD1. Germline CDR1 and CDR2: KGHSH and LQKENI. The V and J ends lost 3 bases and 4 bases, in that order; junction bases with no gene match: 13. There are 18 residues in the CDR3. The CDR3 protein is CASSPLPPGQGNNEKLFF. The CDR3 DNA follows: TGTGCCAGCTCACCTTTGCCCCCAGGACAGGGAAATAATGAAAAACTGTTTTTT.